A single sample is the source of the 23 T cell receptor beta chains below, sequenced in a study of control samples from healthy donors and cancer patients. Clones were sequenced by immunoSEQ multiplex PCR, and TCRdb holds only the in-frame ones, with some missing. The profile covers roughly 200,000 clones, with about 93% appearing a single time and approximately 1.5% taken by the ten largest. Material for sequencing was blood. The source of these receptors is a man aged 50 or older in good health.

V usage is TRBV27 and J usage is TRBJ2-3; 9 bases align to TRBD2. This CDR3 comprises 19 residues. Looked up from germline, CDR1 is MNHEY and CDR2 is SMNVEV (reference sequence). J gave up 2 bases and V 5 bases, and 17 bases lay outside the gene matches. This chain's CDR3 is CASSITHRSAGGPTDTQYF. As DNA, the CDR3 is TGTGCCAGCAGTATAACCCACCGATCGGCGGGGGGGCCCACAGATACGCAGTATTTT.

The chain links TRBV9 to TRBJ1-6, with 9 bases lining up with TRBD1. There are 14 residues in the CDR3. CDR1 is SGDLS and CDR2 is YYNGEE in the germline V gene. V was pared by 3 bases and J by 8 bases, with 3 bases of the junction left unmatched. The CDR3 sequence: CASSERDRDSPLHF. In nucleotides, the CDR3 is TGTGCCAGCAGCGAACGGGACAGGGATTCACCCCTCCACTTT.

The V and J genes are TRBV27 and TRBJ1-4; possible D gene TRBD1, 5 bases. There are 15 residues in the CDR3. V was trimmed by 1 base and J by 2 bases, leaving 8 bases between them. Germline values: CDR1 MNHEY, CDR2 SMNVEV (reference sequence). The CDR3 DNA reads TGTGCCAGCAGTTTATTCGGGGGTACTAATGAAAAACTGTTTTTT. Its protein is CASSLFGGTNEKLFF.

The chain carries TRBV5-1 and TRBJ2-3; D is ambiguous. With 1 base removed from V and 0 bases from J, the gap between germline ends came to 6 bases. Germline V lookup: CDR1 SGHRS, CDR2 YFSETQ. The CDR3 runs to 14 residues. The CDR3 DNA is TGCGCCAGCAGCTTGCCTAAGAGCACAGATACGCAGTATTTT. As protein: CASSLPKSTDTQYF.

V gene TRBV6-5 combines with J gene TRBJ1-1; 7 bases fit TRBD1. J gave up 1 base and V 0 bases, and 2 bases lay outside the gene matches. From germline, CDR1 is MNHEY and CDR2 SVGAGI. This CDR3 is built from 15 residues. The CDR3: CASSYSYRGNTEAFF. CDR3 sequence (DNA): TGTGCCAGCAGTTACTCGTACAGGGGGAACACTGAAGCTTTCTTT.

This chain uses TRBV3-1 (or the pseudogene TRBV3-2) with TRBJ2-7, with 7 positions matching TRBD1. The CDR3 sequence is 17 residues long. Trimming removed 6 bases from V and 7 bases from J; junction bases left unmatched: 21. Germline-derived CDR1 and CDR2 are LGHDT and YNNKEL (reference sequence). CDR3 sequence: CASSRPRDSHRPGEQYF. DNA for the CDR3: TGTGCCAGCAGTCGACCCCGGGACAGTCATCGGCCGGGAGAGCAGTACTTC.

The V gene is TRBV28, the J gene TRBJ1-5; a possible D gene is TRBD1 (6 bases). The CDR3 totals 15 residues. Trimming stripped 7 bases from V and 4 bases from J, with 17 bases between. Germline CDR1 and CDR2: MDHEN and SYDVKM. DNA for the CDR3: TGTGCCAGCACCCCAAGGGGGGCAGGGAATCAGCCCCAGCATTTT. Translation: CASTPRGAGNQPQHF.

The rearrangement joins TRBV2 to TRBJ1-5; D is unclear. This CDR3 comprises 14 residues. Germline V gene sequence: CDR1 SNHLY, CDR2 FYNNEI. The V gene lost 7 bases and the J gene lost 2 bases, with 12 bases spanning the gap. The CDR3 DNA sequence: TGTGCCAGCACGTGGGAGGGTGGCAATCAGCCCCAGCATTTT. It is translated as CASTWEGGNQPQHF. Combining the CDR3 with reference TRBV2 and TRBJ1-5 gives the whole variable domain EPEVTQTPSHQVTQMGQEVILRCVPISNHLYFYWYRQILGQKVEFLVSFYNNEISEKSEIFDDQFSVERPDGSNFTLKIRSTKLEDSAMYFCASTWEGGNQPQHFGDGTRLSIL.

This clone was detected once. The V call is TRBV5-1, the J call TRBJ1-5, with D possibly TRBD1 on 5 matching bases. Germline CDR1 is SGHRS and CDR2 is YFSETQ. V was trimmed by 4 bases and J by 0 bases, leaving 14 bases between them. The CDR3 runs to 16 residues. In DNA form, the CDR3 reads TGCGCCAGCAGCCCCCGCGGGGGGGATAGCAATCAGCCCCAGCATTTT. This encodes CASSPRGGDSNQPQHF.

This chain joins TRBV29-1 and TRBJ2-5; no reliable D call. V was shortened by 0 bases and J by 7 bases, with 15 bases between the two germline ends. The CDR3 consists of 14 residues. The germline gives CDR1 SQVTM, CDR2 ANQGSEA. CDR3 DNA sequence: TGCAGCGTTGAAGACCCGAACTTGTGGGGGACCCAGTACTTC. Residues: CSVEDPNLWGTQYF.

The chain links TRBV7-9 to TRBJ1-5; no clear D. This CDR3 region has 15 residues. V dropped 5 bases and J dropped 3 bases, with 14 bases sitting between them. CDR1 SEHNR and CDR2 FQNEAQ come from the germline V gene (reference sequence). The CDR3 reads CASSLMSVPNQPQHF. The DNA for the CDR3 is TGTGCCAGCAGCCTAATGTCCGTCCCCAATCAGCCCCAGCATTTT.

The chain carries TRBV28 and TRBJ1-5; D possibly corresponds to TRBD1 (6 bases). Germline-derived CDR1 and CDR2 are MDHEN and SYDVKM. Deletions cut 4 bases from V and 2 bases from J, with 12 bases between. The CDR3 loop spans 15 amino acids. The CDR3 region has the DNA TGTGCCAGCAGTTCACACAGGGTTGGCAATCAGCCCCAGCATTTT. Translation gives CASSSHRVGNQPQHF.

The chain is built from TRBV5-1 and TRBJ1-2; 7 bases fit TRBD1. The V gene end was trimmed by 0 bases and the J gene end by 6 bases; junction bases not matched to a gene: 5. The CDR3 totals 14 residues. The germline V gene encodes CDR1 SGHRS and CDR2 YFSETQ. The CDR3 DNA reads as TGCGCCAGCAGCTTGGGGCCTGACAGGGATGGCTACACCTTC. It translates to CASSLGPDRDGYTF.

V and J are TRBV10-1 and TRBJ1-5, with D tentatively TRBD1 (5 bases). The length of the CDR3 is 13 residues. Per germline, CDR1 WNHNN and CDR2 SYGVQD (reference sequence). V was trimmed by 0 bases and J by 11 bases, leaving 11 bases between them. CDR3: CASSESQTGSQHF. CDR3 DNA sequence: TGCGCCAGCAGTGAGTCGCAAACAGGATCCCAGCATTTT.

This chain connects TRBV19 to TRBJ1-1, with a weak D call TRBD1 (5 bases). This CDR3 is built from 14 residues. Germline CDR1 LNHDA, CDR2 SQIVND (reference sequence). V was pared by 4 bases and J by 8 bases, with 17 bases between. The CDR3 DNA reads TGTGCCAGTAGTACCCCCTGGGGCCCGAAGGAAGCTTTCTTT. Encoded protein: CASSTPWGPKEAFF.

V gene TRBV18 combines with J gene TRBJ1-6, with D unclear. The germline CDR1 and CDR2 sequences are KGHSH and LQKENI. The CDR3 is 15 residues long. Trimming took 3 bases from V and 5 from J, leaving 11 bases between them. The CDR3 coding sequence is TGTGCCAGCTCACCTACCCAGGCCGATAATTCACCCCTCCACTTT. Translating it yields CASSPTQADNSPLHF.

The rearrangement links TRBV25-1 to TRBJ1-6; a possible D gene is TRBD1 (6 bases). Germline V gene sequence: CDR1 MGHDK, CDR2 SYGVNS. The CDR3 length is 13 residues. V shed 4 bases and J shed 9 bases, with 10 bases lying between them. CDR3 region: CASSGTGISPLHF. Here the CDR3 DNA reads TGTGCCAGCAGTGGTACAGGGATTTCACCCCTCCACTTT.

J is TRBJ1-2 and V is TRBV6-5, with 7 bases that match TRBD1. J was trimmed by 2 bases and V by 10 bases; bases with no gene match: 7. The germline V gene encodes CDR1 MNHEY and CDR2 SVGAGI. The CDR3 is 13 amino acids. The CDR3: CATYKTGNYGYTF. The CDR3 DNA reads TGTGCCACTTATAAGACAGGGAACTATGGCTACACCTTC.

The V and J genes are TRBV7-9 and TRBJ1-2; TRBD1 is a possible D gene (5 bases). Germline values: CDR1 SEHNR, CDR2 FQNEAQ (reference sequence). The CDR3 sequence is 14 residues long. The V and J ends lost 0 bases and 6 bases respectively, with 11 bases between them. Written as DNA, the CDR3 is TGTGCCAGCAGCTTAGCTGGAGGGGAAAATGGCTACACCTTC. This codes for CASSLAGGENGYTF. The whole variable domain, filled in from reference TRBV7-9 and TRBJ1-2, reads DTGVSQNPRHKITKRGQNVTFRCDPISEHNRLYWYRQTLGQGPEFLTYFQNEAQLEKSRLLSDRFSAERPKGSFSTLEIQRTEQGDSAMYLCASSLAGGENGYTFGSGTRLTVV.

This rearrangement joins TRBV13 to TRBJ2-7, with D perhaps given as TRBD1 or TRBD2 (6 bases each). Trimming pared 2 bases from V and 3 bases from J, leaving 14 bases between. Per the germline V gene, CDR1 is PRHDT and CDR2 is FYEKMQ (reference sequence). The CDR3 length is 15 residues. The CDR3 DNA follows: TGTGCCAGCAGCTTAAAGGGGGGACCTCTCTACGAGCAGTACTTC. Translated, it gives CASSLKGGPLYEQYF.

The J gene is TRBJ1-1, the V gene TRBV6-6; 7 bases line up with TRBD1. This CDR3 is 14 amino acids long. Germline-derived CDR1 and CDR2 are MNHNY and SVGAGI (reference sequence). V gave up 6 bases and J gave up 4 bases; unmatched junction bases: 8. Here the CDR3 DNA reads TGTGCCAGCAGGACCCGACAGGGCTTCACTGAAGCTTTCTTT. Protein: CASRTRQGFTEAFF.

This CDR3 is CASSAGDPQETQYF. CDR3 bases: TGCGCCAGCAGCGCCGGGGACCCTCAAGAGACCCAGTACTTC. This chain joins TRBV5-1 and TRBJ2-5, with D perhaps being TRBD1 or TRBD2 (5 bases each). Germline CDR1 SGHRS, CDR2 YFSETQ. CDR3 length: 14 amino acids. Trimming left V 4 bases short and J 2 bases short, with 12 bases between. Full variable domain (outside the CDR3, taken from reference TRBV5-1 and TRBJ2-5): KAGVTQTPRYLIKTRGQQVTLSCSPISGHRSVSWYQQTPGQGLQFLFEYFSETQRNKGNFPGRFSGRQFSNSRSEMNVSTLELGDSALYLCASSAGDPQETQYFGPGTRLLVL.

About this clone: The junction differs from germline at one of its ends, possibly a read error. The chain links TRBV5-5 to TRBJ1-1; D call uncertain. The CDR3 spans 11 residues. Germline CDR1 SGHKS, CDR2 YYEKEE (reference sequence). DNA for the CDR3: TGTGCCAGCAGCTTGGCCGCGGATAGTGGCTTT. Amino acids: CASSLAADSGF.